This T cell receptor beta chain appears in the sequencing data of a study of blood T cell repertoires in COVID-19. Study details: Collection of acute and convalescent COVID-19 samples took place in the United States, Italy and Spain.

Using immunoSEQ multiplex PCR, the repertoire was profiled, and TCRdb retains in-frame clones only, with some absent. The sample yields approximately 90,000 clones, about 90% seen once. The V gene lost 2 bases and the J gene lost 4 bases, with 12 bases spanning the gap. Germline V CDR1 and CDR2: SQVTM, ANQGSEA. There are 13 residues in the CDR3. The sample taken for sequencing was peripheral blood. This sequence was found in a human donor in a cohort sampled during active COVID-19. V and J are TRBV29-1 and TRBJ2-7; a weak D match, TRBD1 (6 bases). This CDR3 reads CSVEYSQGYEQYF. The CDR3, as DNA: TGCAGCGTTGAATACAGCCAGGGGTACGAGCAGTACTTC.